Listed below are T cell receptor beta chains from one sample, sequenced in a study of early T cells in non-severe SARS-CoV-2 infection. From the 5' RACE reads, TCRdb called clonotypes with MiXCR, one entry per CDR3 protein. The sample carries tens of thousands of distinct CDR3 sequences, over 7.5% recorded once. The sequenced sample was whole blood. These receptors were obtained from an adult who was a healthcare worker with PCR-confirmed SARS-CoV-2 infection or an uninfected control (not recorded which). The CDR3 runs from the conserved cysteine through the conserved F or W. A D gene is named only where the DNA matches it firmly. Rows give clone size only sometimes, using once, few, many, or a class for an expanded clone.

CDR3 length: 15
V gene: TRBV7-9
J gene: TRBJ2-3
D gene: TRBD1
clone size: -
CDR3 DNA: TGTGCCAGCAGCCCCGGGACAGGGGTCACAGATACGCAGTATTTT
CDR3 protein: CASSPGTGVTDTQYF

CDR3 length: 12
V gene: TRBV9
J gene: TRBJ2-2
D gene: -
clone size: many
CDR3 DNA: TGTGCCAGCAGCGTCAACACCGGGGAGCTGTTTTTT
CDR3 protein: CASSVNTGELFF

CDR3 length: 13
V gene: TRBV21-1
J gene: TRBJ2-7
D gene: -
clone size: many
CDR3 DNA: TGTGCCAGCAGCAGGCCCGGGACCTACGAGCAGTACTTC
CDR3 protein: CASSRPGTYEQYF

CDR3 length: 17
V gene: TRBV20-1
J gene: TRBJ2-7
D gene: TRBD2
clone size: many
CDR3 DNA: TGCAGTGCTAGAGTAGTAGGAGCGGGACGAAACTCCTACGAGCAGTACTTC
CDR3 protein: CSARVVGAGRNSYEQYF

CDR3 length: 13
V gene: TRBV29-1
J gene: TRBJ1-5
D gene: -
clone size: -
CDR3 DNA: TGCAGCGTTCAACGGACAGCAGGAGAGCCCCAGCATTTT
CDR3 protein: CSVQRTAGEPQHF

CDR3 length: 14
V gene: TRBV24-1
J gene: TRBJ1-3
D gene: -
clone size: few
CDR3 DNA: TGTGCCACCAGTGAAACAGGGCGTGGAAACACCATATATTTT
CDR3 protein: CATSETGRGNTIYF

CDR3 length: 14
V gene: TRBV28
J gene: TRBJ2-5
D gene: TRBD1
clone size: -
CDR3 DNA: TGTGCCAGCAGTTTGCGGACAGGAGAAGAGACCCAGTACTTC
CDR3 protein: CASSLRTGEETQYF

CDR3 length: 13
V gene: TRBV7-6
J gene: TRBJ1-5
D gene: TRBD1
clone size: many
CDR3 DNA: TGTGCCAGCAGCGGGGGGACAGCTCAGCCCCAGCATTTT
CDR3 protein: CASSGGTAQPQHF

CDR3 length: 16
V gene: TRBV20-1
J gene: TRBJ2-1
D gene: -
clone size: many
CDR3 DNA: TGCAGTGCTAGAGATCGGACTAAAAGCTCCTACAATGAGCAGTTCTTC
CDR3 protein: CSARDRTKSSYNEQFF

CDR3 length: 15
V gene: TRBV7-8
J gene: TRBJ1-2
D gene: TRBD1
clone size: -
CDR3 DNA: TGTGCCAGCAGCTTATGGACAGGGCCGGACTATGGCTACACCTTC
CDR3 protein: CASSLWTGPDYGYTF

CDR3 length: 15
V gene: TRBV20-1
J gene: TRBJ1-1
D gene: -
clone size: few
CDR3 DNA: TGCAGTGCTATGACGAAAACAGGGATCGGCACTGAAGCTTTCTTT
CDR3 protein: CSAMTKTGIGTEAFF

CDR3 length: 13
V gene: TRBV20-1
J gene: TRBJ2-4
D gene: -
clone size: -
CDR3 DNA: TGCAGTGCTCCAGAGATAGCCAAAAACATTCAGTACTTC
CDR3 protein: CSAPEIAKNIQYF

CDR3 length: 12
V gene: TRBV6-2/TRBV6-3
J gene: TRBJ1-2
D gene: -
clone size: many
CDR3 DNA: TGTGCCAGTCGGGAATTCAACTATGGCTACACCTTC
CDR3 protein: CASREFNYGYTF

CDR3 length: 15
V gene: TRBV29-1
J gene: TRBJ2-3
D gene: -
clone size: many
CDR3 DNA: TGCAGCGTTGAAGGTGCGAGGGGTGGCCAAGGGACGCAGTATTTT
CDR3 protein: CSVEGARGGQGTQYF

CDR3 length: 15
V gene: TRBV19
J gene: TRBJ2-7
D gene: TRBD1
clone size: many
CDR3 DNA: TGTGCCAGTAGTACCGGACAGGGGGTATCCTACGAGCAGTACTTC
CDR3 protein: CASSTGQGVSYEQYF

CDR3 length: 14
V gene: TRBV2
J gene: TRBJ2-2
D gene: -
clone size: -
CDR3 DNA: TGTGCCAGCAGTGACAGGGGGGACACCGGGGAGCTGTTTTTT
CDR3 protein: CASSDRGDTGELFF

CDR3 length: 15
V gene: TRBV12-3/TRBV12-4
J gene: TRBJ2-5
D gene: TRBD2
clone size: -
CDR3 DNA: TGTGCCAGCAGTTTAGCGCATAGCGGGAAAGAGACCCAGTACTTC
CDR3 protein: CASSLAHSGKETQYF

CDR3 length: 13
V gene: TRBV7-8
J gene: TRBJ2-3
D gene: -
clone size: -
CDR3 DNA: TGTGCCAGCAGCGCTCGGAGTTTAGATACGCAGTATTTT
CDR3 protein: CASSARSLDTQYF

CDR3 length: 14
V gene: TRBV5-1
J gene: TRBJ2-7
D gene: -
clone size: many
CDR3 DNA: TGCGCCAGCAGCCCTCCGGGACGGACGGCCGAGCAGTACTTC
CDR3 protein: CASSPPGRTAEQYF

CDR3 length: 13
V gene: TRBV7-2
J gene: TRBJ1-1
D gene: -
clone size: few
CDR3 DNA: TGTGCCAGCAGCCAGGGATCGAACACTGAAGCTTTCTTT
CDR3 protein: CASSQGSNTEAFF

CDR3 length: 15
V gene: TRBV27
J gene: TRBJ1-1
D gene: -
clone size: -
CDR3 DNA: TGTGCCAGCAGTCCCTTCAGGGGACTAAACACTGAAGCTTTCTTT
CDR3 protein: CASSPFRGLNTEAFF

CDR3 length: 18
V gene: TRBV9
J gene: TRBJ2-6
D gene: -
clone size: many
CDR3 DNA: TGTGCCAGCAGCGTAAGAAAGGCTGGGGATTCTGGGGCCAACGTCCTGACTTTC
CDR3 protein: CASSVRKAGDSGANVLTF

CDR3 length: 14
V gene: TRBV6-2/TRBV6-3
J gene: TRBJ2-7
D gene: TRBD2
clone size: few
CDR3 DNA: TGTGCCAGCAGTTACACTAGCGGCTCCTACGAGCAGTACTTC
CDR3 protein: CASSYTSGSYEQYF

CDR3 length: 16
V gene: TRBV6-5
J gene: TRBJ1-4
D gene: -
clone size: many
CDR3 DNA: TGTGCCAGCAGTTACTCGAGGCCAGGGCTCAATGAAAAACTGTTTTTT
CDR3 protein: CASSYSRPGLNEKLFF

CDR3 length: 16
V gene: TRBV7-6
J gene: TRBJ2-3
D gene: TRBD2
clone size: many
CDR3 DNA: TGTGCCAGCAGCCGAGCTGGGACTAGCGGAACAGATACGCAGTATTTT
CDR3 protein: CASSRAGTSGTDTQYF

CDR3 length: 12
V gene: TRBV3-1
J gene: TRBJ2-5
D gene: -
clone size: many
CDR3 DNA: TGTGCCAGCAGCATTAGCGTGGAGACCCAGTACTTC
CDR3 protein: CASSISVETQYF

CDR3 length: 14
V gene: TRBV28
J gene: TRBJ1-2
D gene: -
clone size: -
CDR3 DNA: TGTGCCAGCAGTCAAGGTCCGTCTAACTATGGCTACACCTTC
CDR3 protein: CASSQGPSNYGYTF

CDR3 length: 14
V gene: TRBV20-1
J gene: TRBJ1-5
D gene: -
clone size: few
CDR3 DNA: TGCAGTGCTAGTCACCCCCGGGGGGAACAGCCCCAGCATTTT
CDR3 protein: CSASHPRGEQPQHF

CDR3 length: 14
V gene: TRBV7-2
J gene: TRBJ2-4
D gene: TRBD1
clone size: -
CDR3 DNA: TGTGCCAGCAGCTTCATCAACACAGGGGACATTCAGTACTTC
CDR3 protein: CASSFINTGDIQYF

CDR3 length: 15
V gene: TRBV6-1
J gene: TRBJ1-1
D gene: -
clone size: -
CDR3 DNA: TGTGCCAGCAGTGAAGTAGTAGGACTCAACACTGAAGCTTTCTTT
CDR3 protein: CASSEVVGLNTEAFF

CDR3 length: 15
V gene: TRBV9
J gene: TRBJ2-1
D gene: TRBD2
clone size: many
CDR3 DNA: TGTGCCAGCAGCGTGGGGACTAGCGGGAGCAATGAGCAGTTCTTC
CDR3 protein: CASSVGTSGSNEQFF